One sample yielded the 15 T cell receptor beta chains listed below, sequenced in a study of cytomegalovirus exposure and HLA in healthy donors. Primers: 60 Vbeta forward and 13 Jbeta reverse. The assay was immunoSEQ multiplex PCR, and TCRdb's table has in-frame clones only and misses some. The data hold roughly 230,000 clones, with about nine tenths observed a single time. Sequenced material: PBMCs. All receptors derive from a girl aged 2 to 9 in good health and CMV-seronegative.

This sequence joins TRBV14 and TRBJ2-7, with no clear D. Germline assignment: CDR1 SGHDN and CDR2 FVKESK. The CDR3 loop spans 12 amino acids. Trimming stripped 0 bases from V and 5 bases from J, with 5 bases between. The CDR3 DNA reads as TGTGCCAGCAGCCAAGATTTCGACGAGCAGTACTTC. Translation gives CASSQDFDEQYF.

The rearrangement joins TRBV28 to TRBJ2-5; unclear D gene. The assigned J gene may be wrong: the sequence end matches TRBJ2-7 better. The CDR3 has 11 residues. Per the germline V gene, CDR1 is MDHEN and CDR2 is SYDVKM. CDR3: CASRRVHEQYF. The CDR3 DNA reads TGTGCCAGCAGGAGAGTCCACGAGCAGTACTTC.

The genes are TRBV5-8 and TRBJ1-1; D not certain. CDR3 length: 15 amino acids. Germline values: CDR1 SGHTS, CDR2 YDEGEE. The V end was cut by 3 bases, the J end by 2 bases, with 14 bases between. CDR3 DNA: TGTGCCAGCAGCTCGGGTCGATGGAGTAACACTGAAGCTTTCTTT. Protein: CASSSGRWSNTEAFF.

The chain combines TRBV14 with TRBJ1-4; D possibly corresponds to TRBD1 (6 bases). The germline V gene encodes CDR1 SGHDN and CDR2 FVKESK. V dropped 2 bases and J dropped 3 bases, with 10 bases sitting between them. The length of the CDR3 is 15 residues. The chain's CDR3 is CASSQFRGSNEKLFF. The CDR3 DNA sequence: TGTGCCAGCAGCCAATTCAGGGGCTCTAATGAAAAACTGTTTTTT.

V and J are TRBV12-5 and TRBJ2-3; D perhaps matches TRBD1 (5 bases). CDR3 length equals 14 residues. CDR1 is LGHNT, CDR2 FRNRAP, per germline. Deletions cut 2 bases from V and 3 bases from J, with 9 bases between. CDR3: CASGLRGGTDTQYF. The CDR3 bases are TGTGCTAGTGGTTTGAGGGGCGGTACAGATACGCAGTATTTT.

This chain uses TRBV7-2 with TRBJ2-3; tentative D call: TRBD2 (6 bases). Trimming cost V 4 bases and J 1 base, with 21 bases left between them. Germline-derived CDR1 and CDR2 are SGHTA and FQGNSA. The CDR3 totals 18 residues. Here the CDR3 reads CASSSGRGRSPGTDTQYF. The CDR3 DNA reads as TGTGCCAGCAGCTCCGGGAGAGGGCGGTCTCCAGGCACAGATACGCAGTATTTT.

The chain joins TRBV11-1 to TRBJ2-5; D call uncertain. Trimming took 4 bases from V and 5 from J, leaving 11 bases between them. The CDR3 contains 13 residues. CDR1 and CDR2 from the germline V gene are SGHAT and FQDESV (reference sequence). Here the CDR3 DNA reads TGTGCCAGCAGCTGGGCCCCCCGGGAGACCCAGTACTTC. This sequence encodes CASSWAPRETQYF. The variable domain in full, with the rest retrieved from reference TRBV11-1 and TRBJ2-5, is EAEVAQSPRYKITEKSQAVAFWCDPISGHATLYWYRQILGQGPELLVQFQDESVVDDSQLPKDRFSAERLKGVDSTLKIQPAELGDSAMYLCASSWAPRETQYFGPGTRLLVL.

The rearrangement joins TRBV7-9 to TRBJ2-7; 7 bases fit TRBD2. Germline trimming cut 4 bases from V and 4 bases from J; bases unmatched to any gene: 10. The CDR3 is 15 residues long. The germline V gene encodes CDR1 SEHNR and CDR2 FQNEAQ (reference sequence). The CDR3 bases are TGTGCCAGCAGCTCAACCGGGGGGACCTCATACGAGCAGTACTTC. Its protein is CASSSTGGTSYEQYF.

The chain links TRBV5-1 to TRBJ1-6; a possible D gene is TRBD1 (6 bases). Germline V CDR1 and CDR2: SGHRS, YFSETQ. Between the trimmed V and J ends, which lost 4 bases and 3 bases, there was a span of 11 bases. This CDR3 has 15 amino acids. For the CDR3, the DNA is TGCGCCAGCAGCGAGAGGACAGTCTATAATTCACCCCTCCACTTT. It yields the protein CASSERTVYNSPLHF. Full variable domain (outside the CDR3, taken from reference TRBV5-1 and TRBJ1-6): KAGVTQTPRYLIKTRGQQVTLSCSPISGHRSVSWYQQTPGQGLQFLFEYFSETQRNKGNFPGRFSGRQFSNSRSEMNVSTLELGDSALYLCASSERTVYNSPLHFGNGTRLTVT.

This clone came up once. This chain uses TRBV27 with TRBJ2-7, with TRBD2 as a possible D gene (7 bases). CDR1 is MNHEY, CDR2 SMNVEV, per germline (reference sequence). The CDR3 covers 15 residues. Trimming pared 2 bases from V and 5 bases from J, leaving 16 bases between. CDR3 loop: CASSLMAGAVNEQYF. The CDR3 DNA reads TGTGCCAGCAGTTTAATGGCGGGGGCGGTCAACGAGCAGTACTTC.

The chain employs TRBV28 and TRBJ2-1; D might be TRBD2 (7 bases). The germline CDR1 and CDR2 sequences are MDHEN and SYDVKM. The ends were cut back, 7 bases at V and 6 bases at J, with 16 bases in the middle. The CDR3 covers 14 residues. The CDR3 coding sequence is TGTGCCAGCAAGAAGGGGGGGGTGAGCAATGAGCAGTTCTTC. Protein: CASKKGGVSNEQFF.

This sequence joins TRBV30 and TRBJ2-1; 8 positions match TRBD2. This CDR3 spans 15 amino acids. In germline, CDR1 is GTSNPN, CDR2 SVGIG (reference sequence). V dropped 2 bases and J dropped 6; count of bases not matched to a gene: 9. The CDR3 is CAWSTGTSGGNEQFF. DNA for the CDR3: TGTGCCTGGAGTACCGGGACTAGTGGGGGCAATGAGCAGTTCTTC.

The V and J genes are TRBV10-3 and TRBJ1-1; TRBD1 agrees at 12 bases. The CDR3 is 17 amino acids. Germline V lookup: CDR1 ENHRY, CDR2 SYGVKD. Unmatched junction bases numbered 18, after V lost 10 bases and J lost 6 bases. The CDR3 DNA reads TGTGCCACCTACGGGCCGGGACAGGGGGCGCGGGTCGCTGAAGCTTTCTTT. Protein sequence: CATYGPGQGARVAEAFF.

CDR3: CASSRDRPGELFF. CDR3 nucleotide sequence: TGTGCCAGCAGCCGGGACAGACCCGGGGAGCTGTTTTTT. The chain is built from TRBV6-5 and TRBJ2-2; 7 bases are a match to TRBD1. CDR1 and CDR2 from the germline V gene are MNHEY and SVGAGI. After removal of 6 bases from V and 6 bases from J, the junction contained 4 bases not matched to a gene. The CDR3 runs 13 residues.

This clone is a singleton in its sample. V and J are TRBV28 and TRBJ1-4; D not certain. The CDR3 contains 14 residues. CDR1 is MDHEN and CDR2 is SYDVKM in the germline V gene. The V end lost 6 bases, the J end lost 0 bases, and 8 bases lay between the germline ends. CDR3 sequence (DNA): TGTGCCAGCAGAGACTTAGCAACTAATGAAAAACTGTTTTTT. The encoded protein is CASRDLATNEKLFF.